This TCR beta chain emerged from a study of blood T cells in healthy people across ages. Regarding the study as a whole: Naive and antigen-experienced cells were not separated, limiting conclusive comparison. Researchers deemed the diversity estimates from one million T cells underestimates.

A remark on this clonotype: The antigen remains undetermined.

Trimming left V 1 base short and J 4 bases short, with 10 bases between. In germline, CDR1 is SNHLY, CDR2 FYNNEI. The CDR3 loop spans 15 amino acids. With a J-beta primer mix and a sample-barcoded 5' primer, a second PCR ran about 7 to 11 cycles. Each cDNA molecule was tagged by a template-switch adaptor that had 12 random nucleotides. TCRdb reanalysed the 5' RACE reads using MiXCR and keeps one entry per CDR3 protein. This sample has around 1,100,000 distinct CDR3 sequences, with 35% to 45% found just once. This clonotype originated in a man between 18 and 35 years old in good health. The chain joins TRBV2 to TRBJ1-4; possibly TRBD1 for D (6 bases). Sequencing was carried out using blood. The CDR3 protein is CASSEGQGHNEKLFF. The CDR3 DNA sequence: TGTGCCAGCAGTGAAGGGCAGGGACATAATGAAAAACTGTTTTTT.